This T cell receptor beta chain was captured by sequencing in a study of human T cells and chemical hapten exposure. The time point was: patch test 2, 6 weeks after DPC sensitization. Treatment indicated: therapeutic diphenylcyclopropenone sensitization with weekly scalp DPC. One entry per CDR3 protein, called by TCRdb with MiXCR from the RACE reads. This table has some 350,000 distinct CDR3 sequences, over 6% appearing once. This CDR3 has 15 amino acids. V was trimmed by 1 base and J by 8 bases, leaving 17 bases between them. CDR1 and CDR2 (germline): SGHTA, FQGNSA. In its sample, this clonotype was seen many times.

This chain links TRBV7-2 with TRBJ1-2, with D possibly matching TRBD1 (5 bases). Material: whole blood, obtained in connection with sensitization to the hapten diphenylcyclopropenone (DPC). The origin of this receptor is a woman between 18 and 29 years old with alopecia areata. Some clones in this sample may be carry-over from other donors' samples. The CDR3 bases are TGTGCCAGCAGCTTAGGCCGGGCAGGGCAGTTGGGCTACACCTTC. Protein product: CASSLGRAGQLGYTF.